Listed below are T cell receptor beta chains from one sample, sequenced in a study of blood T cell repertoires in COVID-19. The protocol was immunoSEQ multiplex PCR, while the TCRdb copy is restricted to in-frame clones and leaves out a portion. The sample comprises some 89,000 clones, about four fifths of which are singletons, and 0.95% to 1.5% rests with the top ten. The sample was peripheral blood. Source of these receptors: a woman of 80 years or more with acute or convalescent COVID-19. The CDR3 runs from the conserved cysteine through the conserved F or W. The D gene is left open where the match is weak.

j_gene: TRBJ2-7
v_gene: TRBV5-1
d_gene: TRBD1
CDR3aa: CASSTGTGSYEQYF

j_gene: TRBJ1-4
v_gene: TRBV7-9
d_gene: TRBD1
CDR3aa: CASSFFISDRGSEKLFF

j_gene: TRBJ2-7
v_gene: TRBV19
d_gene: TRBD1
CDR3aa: CASSRSGQGWYEQYF

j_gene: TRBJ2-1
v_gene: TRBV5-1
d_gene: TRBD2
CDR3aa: CASSPLANNEQFF

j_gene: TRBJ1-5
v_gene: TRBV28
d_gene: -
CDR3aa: CANQRAGRDQPQHF

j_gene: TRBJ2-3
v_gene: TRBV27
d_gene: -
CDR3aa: CASSKTQGTHPDTQYF

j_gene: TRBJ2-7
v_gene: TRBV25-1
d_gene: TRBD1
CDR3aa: CATYLTGVCEQYF

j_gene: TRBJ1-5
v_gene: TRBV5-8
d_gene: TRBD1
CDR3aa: CASSYTGTANQPQHF

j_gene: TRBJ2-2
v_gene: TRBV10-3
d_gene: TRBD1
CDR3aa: CAIRDSKSKNTGELFF

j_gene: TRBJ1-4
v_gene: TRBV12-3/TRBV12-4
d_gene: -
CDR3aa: CASSYGAVEKLFF

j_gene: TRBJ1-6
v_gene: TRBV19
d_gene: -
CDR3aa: CASSDWPGLNNSPLHF

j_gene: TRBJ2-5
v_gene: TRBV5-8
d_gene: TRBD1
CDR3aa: CASSLGTGQETQYF

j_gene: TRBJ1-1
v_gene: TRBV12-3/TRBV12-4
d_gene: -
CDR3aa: CASSFGQAAEAFF

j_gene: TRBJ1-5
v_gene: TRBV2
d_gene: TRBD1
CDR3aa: CASGSQGSSNQPQHF

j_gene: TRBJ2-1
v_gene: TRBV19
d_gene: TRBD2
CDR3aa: CASLGSTGTSGLRRENEQFF

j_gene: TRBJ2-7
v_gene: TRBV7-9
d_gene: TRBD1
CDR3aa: CASMFGQGPYEQYF

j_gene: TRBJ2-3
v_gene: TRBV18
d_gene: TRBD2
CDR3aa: CASSPGGPEISTQYF

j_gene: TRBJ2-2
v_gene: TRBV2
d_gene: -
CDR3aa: CASSMGLLGELFF

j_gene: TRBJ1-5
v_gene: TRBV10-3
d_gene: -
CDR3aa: CAISESSTNQPQHF

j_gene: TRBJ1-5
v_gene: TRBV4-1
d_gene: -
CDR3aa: CASSTGALSYSNQPQHF

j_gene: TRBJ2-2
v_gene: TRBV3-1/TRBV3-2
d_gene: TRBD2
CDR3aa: CASSQRLANTGELFF

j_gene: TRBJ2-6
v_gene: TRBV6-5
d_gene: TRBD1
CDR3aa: CASQRQGAGANVLTF

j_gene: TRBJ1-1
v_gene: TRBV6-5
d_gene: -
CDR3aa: CASHIGNTEAFF

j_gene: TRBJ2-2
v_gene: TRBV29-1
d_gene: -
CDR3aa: CSVETSGTGELFF

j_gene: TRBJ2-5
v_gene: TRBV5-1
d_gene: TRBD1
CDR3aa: CASRPKTGTGGETQYF

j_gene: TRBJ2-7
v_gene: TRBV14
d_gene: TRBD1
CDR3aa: CASSQKTGGEQYF

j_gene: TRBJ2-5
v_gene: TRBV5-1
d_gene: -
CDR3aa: CASSAYRGGETQYF

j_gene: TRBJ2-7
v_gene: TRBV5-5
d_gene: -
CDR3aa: CASSFVSDSWQYF

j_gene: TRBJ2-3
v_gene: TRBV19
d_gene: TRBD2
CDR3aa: CASSIAGGPDTQYF

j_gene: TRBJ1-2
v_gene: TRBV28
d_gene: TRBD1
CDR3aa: CAARQGYSNGYTF

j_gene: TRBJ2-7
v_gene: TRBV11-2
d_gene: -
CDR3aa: CASSFGAGFSYEQYF

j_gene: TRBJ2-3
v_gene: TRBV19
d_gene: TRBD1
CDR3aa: CASSLSTGGPDTQYF

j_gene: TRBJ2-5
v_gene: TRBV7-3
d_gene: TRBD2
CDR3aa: CASSPGSGGKTQYF

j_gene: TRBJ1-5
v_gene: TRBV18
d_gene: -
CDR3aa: CASSPQIDQPQHF

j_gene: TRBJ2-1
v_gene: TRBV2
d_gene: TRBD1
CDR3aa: CASSEWAGGTYNEQFF

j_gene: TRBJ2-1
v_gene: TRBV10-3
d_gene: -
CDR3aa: CAISESLAEAQFF

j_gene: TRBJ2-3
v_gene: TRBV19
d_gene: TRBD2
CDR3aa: CASSTRGLAGISGAVDTQYF

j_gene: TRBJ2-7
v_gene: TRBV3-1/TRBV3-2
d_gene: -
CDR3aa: CASSLTHTGSYEQYF

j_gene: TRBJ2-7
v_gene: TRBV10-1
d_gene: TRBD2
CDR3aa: CANSSGTTPDEQYF

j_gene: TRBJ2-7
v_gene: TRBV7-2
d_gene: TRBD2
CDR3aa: CASSRSGSGYEQYF

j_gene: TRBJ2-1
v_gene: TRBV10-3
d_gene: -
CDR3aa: CAISESTSLGDEQFF

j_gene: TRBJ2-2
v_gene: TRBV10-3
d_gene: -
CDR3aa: CAISAPPQGTNTGELFF

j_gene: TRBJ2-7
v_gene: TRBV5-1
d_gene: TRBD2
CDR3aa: CASSPRLGGATYEQYF

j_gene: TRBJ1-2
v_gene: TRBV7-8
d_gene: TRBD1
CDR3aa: CASSLAGAGGAGYTF

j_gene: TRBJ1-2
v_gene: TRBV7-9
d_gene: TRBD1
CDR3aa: CASTTGTAPPGYGYTF

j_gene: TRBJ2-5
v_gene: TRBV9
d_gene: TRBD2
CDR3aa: CASSVGAGNQETQYF

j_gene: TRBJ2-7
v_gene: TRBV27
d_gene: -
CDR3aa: CASSGRGRSYEQYF

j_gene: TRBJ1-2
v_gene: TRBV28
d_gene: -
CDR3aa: CASSFSGVNLGRGYTF

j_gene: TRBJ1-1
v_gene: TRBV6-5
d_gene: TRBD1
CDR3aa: CASSNTGVGAEAFF

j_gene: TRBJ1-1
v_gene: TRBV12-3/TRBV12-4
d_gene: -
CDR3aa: CASSLGEFTEAFF

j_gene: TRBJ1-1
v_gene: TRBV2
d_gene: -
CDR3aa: CASSVGGWTEAFF

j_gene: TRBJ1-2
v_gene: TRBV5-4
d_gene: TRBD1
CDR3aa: CASSHPRWGQGYFYTF

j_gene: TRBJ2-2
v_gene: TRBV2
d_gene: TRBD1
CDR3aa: CASSYQGAATGELFF

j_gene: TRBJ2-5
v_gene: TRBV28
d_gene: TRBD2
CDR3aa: CASSFSASGPNKETQYF

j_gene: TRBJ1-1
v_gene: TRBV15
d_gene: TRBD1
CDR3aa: CATRGGQTNTEAFF